Listed below are T cell receptor beta chains from one sample, sequenced in a study of T cells in Graves' hyperthyroidism and ophthalmopathy. TCRdb called the multiplex PCR reads again in MiXCR, with one record for every CDR3 protein. Of around 800,000 distinct CDR3 sequences listed, roughly 40% are singletons. Sequenced sample: blood. These receptors were collected from a man between 18 and 35 years old with Graves' hyperthyroidism. Each CDR3 is given with its conserved first and last residue. A D gene is named only where the DNA matches it firmly. The size entry is marked missing in some rows and otherwise reads once, few, many or a size class.

D | J | V | size | CDR3 | DNA
TRBD1 | TRBJ2-7 | TRBV7-3 | NA | CASSYPIDRGDYEQYF | TGTGCCAGCAGCTACCCCATCGACAGGGGGGACTACGAGCAGTACTTC
NA | TRBJ2-7 | TRBV7-6 | NA | CASSLRGGTDEQYF | TGTGCCAGCAGCTTAAGGGGGGGTACGGACGAGCAGTACTTC
NA | TRBJ1-5 | TRBV7-3 | once | CASSSDISNQPQHF | TGCGCCAGCAGTTCAGACATTAGCAATCAGCCCCAGCATTTT
TRBD2 | TRBJ2-2 | TRBV29-1 | NA | CSVVLAVGAGELFF | TGCAGCGTTGTACTAGCGGTTGGTGCCGGGGAGCTGTTTTTT
NA | TRBJ2-1 | TRBV2 | few | CASSVGGSSYNEQFF | TGTGCCAGCAGTGTTGGGGGAAGCTCCTACAATGAGCAGTTCTTC
NA | TRBJ1-5 | TRBV20-1 | few | CSARYRGSNQPQHF | TGCAGCGCCCGGTATAGAGGTAGCAATCAGCCCCAGCATTTT
TRBD1 | TRBJ2-7 | TRBV5-1 | NA | CASRPDRAADEQYF | TGCGCCAGCAGACCGGACAGGGCCGCCGACGAGCAGTACTTC
TRBD2 | TRBJ2-5 | TRBV6-5 | NA | CASSAVAGGTQYF | TGTGCCAGCAGTGCGGTAGCGGGAGGGACCCAGTACTTC
TRBD1 | TRBJ2-7 | TRBV12-3/TRBV12-4 | NA | CASRRGTASHEQYF | TGTGCCAGCAGAAGAGGGACAGCGAGCCACGAGCAGTACTTC
TRBD2 | TRBJ2-5 | TRBV20-1 | NA | CSARDAGAGGPETQYF | TGCAGTGCTAGAGATGCCGGCGCGGGGGGGCCTGAGACCCAGTACTTC
NA | TRBJ2-7 | TRBV3-1 | NA | CASSKDGATYEQYF | TGTGCCAGCAGCAAAGACGGAGCCACCTACGAGCAGTACTTC
TRBD1 | TRBJ2-2 | TRBV9 | few | CASSLQGAQSDGELFF | TGTGCCAGCAGCTTACAGGGGGCGCAATCGGACGGGGAGCTGTTTTTT
NA | TRBJ2-6 | TRBV7-2 | many | CASTPSVRGSSGANVLTF | TGTGCCAGCACCCCCAGTGTCAGGGGCTCGTCTGGGGCCAACGTCCTGACTTTC
NA | TRBJ1-1 | TRBV29-1 | many | CSVKGSTEAFF | TGCAGCGTGAAGGGGAGCACTGAAGCTTTCTTT